This T cell receptor beta chain came from a study of early stage breast cancer tumors. Whole-study context: Most invasive tumors, about 80% of the 16, were ER+/PR+/HER2-. Study-level points and caveats: Commonly generated sequences made up most enriched TCRB sequences shared between patients. Tumor and normal breast were distinguished via blood comparison in 14 of 16 patients. Chain pairing and CD4, CD8 or FOXP3 expression were not captured.

This clone was seen a handful of times. Antigen: not known. Profiling relied on immunoSEQ multiplex PCR, and the TCRdb table lists in-frame clones only, not all of them. This table has roughly 25,000 clones, approximately 67% appearing once. Germline V gene lookup returns CDR1 SGHNT and CDR2 YYREEE (reference sequence). The ends were cut back, 2 bases at V and 3 bases at J, with 9 bases in the middle. There are 13 residues in the CDR3. The V and J genes are TRBV5-4 and TRBJ2-7; D possibly corresponds to TRBD1 (5 bases). Material for sequencing was breast tumor tissue. The source of this sequence is a person in their sixties or seventies with breast cancer. CDR3 in DNA: TGTGCCAGCAGCTTCGGACACATCTACGAGCAGTACTTC. This encodes CASSFGHIYEQYF.